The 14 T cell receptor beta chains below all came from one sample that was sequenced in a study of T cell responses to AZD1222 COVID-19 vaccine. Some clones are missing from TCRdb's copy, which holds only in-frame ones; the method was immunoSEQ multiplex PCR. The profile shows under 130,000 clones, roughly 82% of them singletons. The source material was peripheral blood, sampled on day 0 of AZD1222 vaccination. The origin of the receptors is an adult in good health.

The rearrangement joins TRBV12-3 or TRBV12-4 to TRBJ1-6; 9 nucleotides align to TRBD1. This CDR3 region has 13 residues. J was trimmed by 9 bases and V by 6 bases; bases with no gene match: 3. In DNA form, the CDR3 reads TGTGCCAGCAGGGGACAGGGTAGTTCACCCCTCCACTTT. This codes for CASRGQGSSPLHF.

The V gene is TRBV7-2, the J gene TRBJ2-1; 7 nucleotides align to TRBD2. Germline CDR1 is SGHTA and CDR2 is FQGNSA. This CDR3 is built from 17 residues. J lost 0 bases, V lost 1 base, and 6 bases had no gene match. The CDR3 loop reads CASSLELQRGSYNEQFF. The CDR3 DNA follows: TGTGCCAGCAGCTTAGAGCTCCAGCGGGGCTCCTACAATGAGCAGTTCTTC.

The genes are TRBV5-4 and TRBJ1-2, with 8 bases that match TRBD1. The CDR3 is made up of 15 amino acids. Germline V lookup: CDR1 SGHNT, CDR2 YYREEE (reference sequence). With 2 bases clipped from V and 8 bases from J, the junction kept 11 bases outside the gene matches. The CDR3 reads CASSLRDRGNKGYTF. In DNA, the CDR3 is TGTGCCAGCAGCTTACGAGACAGGGGTAATAAGGGCTACACCTTC.

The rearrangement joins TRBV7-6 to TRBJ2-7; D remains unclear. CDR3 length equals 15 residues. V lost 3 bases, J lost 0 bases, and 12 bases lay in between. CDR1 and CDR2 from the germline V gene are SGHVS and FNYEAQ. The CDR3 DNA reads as TGTGCCAGCAGCTTCGACCGACACCACTCCTACGAGCAGTACTTC. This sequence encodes CASSFDRHHSYEQYF.

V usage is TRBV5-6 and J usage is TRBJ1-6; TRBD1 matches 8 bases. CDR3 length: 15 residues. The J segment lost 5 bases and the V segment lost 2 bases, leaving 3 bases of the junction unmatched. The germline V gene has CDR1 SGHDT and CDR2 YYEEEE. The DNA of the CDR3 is TGTGCCAGCAGCTTTACGACAGGGGATAATTCACCCCTCCACTTT. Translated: CASSFTTGDNSPLHF.

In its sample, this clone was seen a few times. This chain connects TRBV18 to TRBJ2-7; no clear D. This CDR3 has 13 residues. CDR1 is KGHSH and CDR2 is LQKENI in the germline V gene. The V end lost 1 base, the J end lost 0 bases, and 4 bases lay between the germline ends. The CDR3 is CASSPRSSYEQYF. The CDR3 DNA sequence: TGTGCCAGCTCACCACGAAGCTCCTACGAGCAGTACTTC.

The CDR3 DNA follows: TGCGCCAGTTTAGCCAACCCGGGCACTGAAGCTTTCTTT. Protein product: CASLANPGTEAFF. V gene TRBV10-2 combines with J gene TRBJ1-1; D is uncertain. The CDR3 loop spans 13 amino acids. Germline assignment: CDR1 WSHSY and CDR2 SAAADI. V dropped 9 bases and J dropped 4 bases, with 15 bases sitting between them.

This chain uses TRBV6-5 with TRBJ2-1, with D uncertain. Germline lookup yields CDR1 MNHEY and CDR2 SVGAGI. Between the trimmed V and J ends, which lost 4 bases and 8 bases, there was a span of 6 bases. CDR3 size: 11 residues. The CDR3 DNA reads TGTGCCAGCAGTTCCCGAGATGAGCAGTTCTTC. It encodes CASSSRDEQFF.

The CDR3 region is CASSKYGTHGYTF. DNA of the CDR3: TGTGCCAGCAGCAAATATGGGACCCATGGCTACACCTTC. The chain combines TRBV21-1 with TRBJ1-2. TRBV21-1 represents a pseudogene. This CDR3 spans 13 amino acids.

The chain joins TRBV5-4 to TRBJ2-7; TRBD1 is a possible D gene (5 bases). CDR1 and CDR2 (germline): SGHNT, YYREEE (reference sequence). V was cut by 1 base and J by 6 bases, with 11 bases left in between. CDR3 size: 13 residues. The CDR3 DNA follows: TGTGCCAGCAGCTTGCCCAGGGAAGGCGAGCAGTACTTC. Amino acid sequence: CASSLPREGEQYF.

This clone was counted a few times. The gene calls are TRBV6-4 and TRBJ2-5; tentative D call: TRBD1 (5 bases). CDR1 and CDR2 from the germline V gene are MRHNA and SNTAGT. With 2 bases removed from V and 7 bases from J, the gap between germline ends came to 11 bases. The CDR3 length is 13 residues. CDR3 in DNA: TGTGCCAGCAGTGACGGGATAGGGGCGACCCAGTACTTC. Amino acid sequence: CASSDGIGATQYF.

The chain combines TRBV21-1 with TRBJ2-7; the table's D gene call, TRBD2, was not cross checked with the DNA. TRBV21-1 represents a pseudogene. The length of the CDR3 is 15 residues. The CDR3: CASSKRRVVGYEQYF. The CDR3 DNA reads TGTGCCAGCAGCAAGAGGCGGGTCGTCGGCTACGAGCAGTACTTC.

The CDR3: CASSSTGTGNTIYF. DNA for the CDR3: TGTGCCAGCAGCTCGACAGGGACTGGAAACACCATATATTTT. The gene calls are TRBV7-8 and TRBJ1-3; 7 bases map to TRBD1. Trimming removed 4 bases from V and 2 bases from J; junction bases left unmatched: 2. The CDR3 has 14 amino acids. CDR1 is SGHVS and CDR2 is FQNEAQ in the germline V gene.

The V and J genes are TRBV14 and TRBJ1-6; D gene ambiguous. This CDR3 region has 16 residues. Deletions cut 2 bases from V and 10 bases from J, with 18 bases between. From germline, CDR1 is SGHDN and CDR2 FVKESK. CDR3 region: CASSQSGMRVGSPLHF. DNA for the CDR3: TGTGCCAGCAGCCAATCCGGAATGAGGGTAGGGTCACCCCTCCACTTT.